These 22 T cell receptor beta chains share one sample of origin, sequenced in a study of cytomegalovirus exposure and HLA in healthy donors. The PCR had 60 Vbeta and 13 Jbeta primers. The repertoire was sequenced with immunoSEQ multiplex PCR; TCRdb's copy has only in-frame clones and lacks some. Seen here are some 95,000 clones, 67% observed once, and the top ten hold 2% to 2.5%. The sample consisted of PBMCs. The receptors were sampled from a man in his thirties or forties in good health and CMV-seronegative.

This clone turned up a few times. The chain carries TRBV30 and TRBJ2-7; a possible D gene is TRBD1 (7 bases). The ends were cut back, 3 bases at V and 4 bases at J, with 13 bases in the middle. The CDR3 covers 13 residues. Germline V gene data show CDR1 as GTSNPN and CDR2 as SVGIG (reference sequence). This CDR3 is CAWSGGQIYEQYF. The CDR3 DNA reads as TGTGCCTGGAGCGGGGGACAGATTTACGAGCAGTACTTC.

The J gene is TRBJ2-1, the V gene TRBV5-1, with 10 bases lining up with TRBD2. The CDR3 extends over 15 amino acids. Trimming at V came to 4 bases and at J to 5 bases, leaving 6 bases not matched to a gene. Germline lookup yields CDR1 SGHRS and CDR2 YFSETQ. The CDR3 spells CASSPGTSENNEQFF. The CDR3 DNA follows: TGCGCCAGCAGCCCCGGGACTAGCGAGAACAATGAGCAGTTCTTC.

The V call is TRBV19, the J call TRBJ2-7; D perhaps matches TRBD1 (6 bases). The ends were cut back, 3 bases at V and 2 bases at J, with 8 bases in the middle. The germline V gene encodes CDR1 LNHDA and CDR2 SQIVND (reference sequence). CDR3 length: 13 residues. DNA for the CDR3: TGTGCCAGTAGTATGGGACAAGCCTACGAGCAGTACTTC. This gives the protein CASSMGQAYEQYF. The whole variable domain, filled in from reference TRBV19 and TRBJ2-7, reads DGGITQSPKYLFRKEGQNVTLSCEQNLNHDAMYWYRQDPGQGLRLIYYSQIVNDFQKGDIAEGYSVSREKKESFPLTVTSAQKNPTAFYLCASSMGQAYEQYFGPGTRLTVT.

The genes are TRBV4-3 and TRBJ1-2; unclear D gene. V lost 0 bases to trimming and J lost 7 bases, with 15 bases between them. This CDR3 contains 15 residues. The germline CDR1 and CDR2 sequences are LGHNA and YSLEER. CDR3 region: CASSQDIKAPGGYTF. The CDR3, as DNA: TGCGCCAGCAGCCAAGATATAAAGGCGCCGGGTGGCTACACCTTC.

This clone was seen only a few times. Here the CDR3 reads CSGLQDYEQYF. The CDR3 DNA sequence: TGCAGCGGCTTACAGGACTACGAGCAGTACTTC. V is TRBV29-1 and J is TRBJ2-5, with a weak D call TRBD1 (5 bases). The J call could be wrong; TRBJ2-7 is a better fit for the DNA end. CDR1 and CDR2 from the germline V gene are SQVTM and ANQGSEA. CDR3 length equals 11 residues.

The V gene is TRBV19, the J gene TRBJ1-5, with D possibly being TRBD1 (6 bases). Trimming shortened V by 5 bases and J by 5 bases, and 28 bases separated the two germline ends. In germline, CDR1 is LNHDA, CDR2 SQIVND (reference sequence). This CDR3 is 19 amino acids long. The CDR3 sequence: CASSDPTGTNSHSDQPQHF. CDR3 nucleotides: TGTGCCAGTAGTGATCCCACAGGGACCAATTCCCATTCTGATCAGCCCCAGCATTTT.

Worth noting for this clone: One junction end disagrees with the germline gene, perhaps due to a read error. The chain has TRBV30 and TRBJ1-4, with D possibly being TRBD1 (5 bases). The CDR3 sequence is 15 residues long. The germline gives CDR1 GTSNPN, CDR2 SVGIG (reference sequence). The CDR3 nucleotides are TGTTCCTGGAGCCCCGGGGGGGGTGCCAATGAAAAACTGTTTTTT. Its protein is CSWSPGGGANEKLFF. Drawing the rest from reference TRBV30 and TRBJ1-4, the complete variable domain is SQTIHQWPATLVQPVGSPLSLECTVEGTSNPNLYWYRQAAGRGLQLLFYSVGIGQISSEVPQNLSASRPQDRQFILSSKKLLLSDSGFYLCSWSPGGGANEKLFFGSGTQLSVL.

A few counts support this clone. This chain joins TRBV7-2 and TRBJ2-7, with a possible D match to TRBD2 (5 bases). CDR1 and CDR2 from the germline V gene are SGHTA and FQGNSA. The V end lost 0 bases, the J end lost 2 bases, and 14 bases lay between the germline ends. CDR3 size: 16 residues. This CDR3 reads CASSLAQLGLPYEQYF. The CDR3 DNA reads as TGTGCCAGCAGCTTAGCACAACTCGGACTCCCCTACGAGCAGTACTTC.

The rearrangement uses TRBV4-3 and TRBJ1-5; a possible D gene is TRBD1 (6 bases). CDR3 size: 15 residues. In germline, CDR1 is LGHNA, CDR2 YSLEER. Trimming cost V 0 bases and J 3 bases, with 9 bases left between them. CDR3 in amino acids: CASSQDRDNNQPQHF. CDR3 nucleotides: TGCGCCAGCAGCCAAGATAGGGACAACAATCAGCCCCAGCATTTT.

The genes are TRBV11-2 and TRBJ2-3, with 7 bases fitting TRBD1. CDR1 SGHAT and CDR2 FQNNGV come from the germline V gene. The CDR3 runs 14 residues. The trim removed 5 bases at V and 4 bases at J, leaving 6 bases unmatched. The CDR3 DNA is TGTGCCAGCAGCCCACGACAGGGTGCAGATACGCAGTATTTT. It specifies CASSPRQGADTQYF.

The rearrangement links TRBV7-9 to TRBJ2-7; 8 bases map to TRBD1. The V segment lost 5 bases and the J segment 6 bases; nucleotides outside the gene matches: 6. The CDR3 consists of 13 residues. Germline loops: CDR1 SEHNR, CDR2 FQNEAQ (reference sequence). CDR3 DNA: TGTGCCAGCAGCGGCCGACAGGGGTTCGAGCAGTACTTC. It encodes CASSGRQGFEQYF.

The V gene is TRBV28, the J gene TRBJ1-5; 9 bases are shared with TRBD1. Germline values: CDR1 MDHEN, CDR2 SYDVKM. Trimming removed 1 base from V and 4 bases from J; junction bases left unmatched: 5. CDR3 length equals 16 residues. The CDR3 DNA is TGTGCCAGCAGTTTATTGAGGACAGGGGCTAATCAGCCCCAGCATTTT. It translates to CASSLLRTGANQPQHF.

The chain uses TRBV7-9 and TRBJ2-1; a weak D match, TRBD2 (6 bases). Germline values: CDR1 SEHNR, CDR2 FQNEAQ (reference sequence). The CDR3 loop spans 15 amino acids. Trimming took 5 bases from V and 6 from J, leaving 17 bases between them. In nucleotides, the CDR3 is TGTGCCAGCAGCCGCCCTGTCCCGGAGGGCAATGAGCAGTTCTTC. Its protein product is CASSRPVPEGNEQFF.

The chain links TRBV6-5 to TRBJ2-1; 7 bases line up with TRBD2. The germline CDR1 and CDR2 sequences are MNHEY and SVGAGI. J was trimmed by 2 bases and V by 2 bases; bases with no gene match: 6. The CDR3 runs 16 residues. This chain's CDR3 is CASSYGASGPYNEQFF. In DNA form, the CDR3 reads TGTGCCAGCAGTTACGGGGCTAGCGGACCCTACAATGAGCAGTTCTTC.

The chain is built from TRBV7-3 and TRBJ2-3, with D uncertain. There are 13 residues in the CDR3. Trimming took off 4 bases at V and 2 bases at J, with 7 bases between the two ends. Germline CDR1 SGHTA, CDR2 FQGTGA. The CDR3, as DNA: TGTGCCAGCAGCTCCTCTACCACAGATACGCAGTATTTT. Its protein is CASSSSTTDTQYF.

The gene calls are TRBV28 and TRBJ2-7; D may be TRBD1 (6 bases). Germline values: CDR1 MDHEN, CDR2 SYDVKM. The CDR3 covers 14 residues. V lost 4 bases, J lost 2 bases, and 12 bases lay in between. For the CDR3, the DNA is TGTGCCAGCAGTTACTACAGGGATGCCTACGAGCAGTACTTC. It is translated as CASSYYRDAYEQYF. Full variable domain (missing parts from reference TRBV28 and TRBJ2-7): DVKVTQSSRYLVKRTGEKVFLECVQDMDHENMFWYRQDPGLGLRLIYFSYDVKMKEKGDIPEGYSVSREKKERFSLILESASTNQTSMYLCASSYYRDAYEQYFGPGTRLTVT.

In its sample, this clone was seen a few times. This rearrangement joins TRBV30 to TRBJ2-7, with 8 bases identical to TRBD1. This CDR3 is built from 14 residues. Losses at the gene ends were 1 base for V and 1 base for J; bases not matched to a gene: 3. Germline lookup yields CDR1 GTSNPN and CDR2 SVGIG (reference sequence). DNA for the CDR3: TGTGCCTGGAGTGGGCACAGGGGGTCCTACGAGCAGTACTTC. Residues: CAWSGHRGSYEQYF.

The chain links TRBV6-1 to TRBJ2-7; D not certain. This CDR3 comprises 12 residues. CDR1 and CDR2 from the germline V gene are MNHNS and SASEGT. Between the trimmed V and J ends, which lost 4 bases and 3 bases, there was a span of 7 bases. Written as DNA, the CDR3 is TGTGCCAGCAGTGCGAGATTCTACGAGCAGTACTTC. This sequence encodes CASSARFYEQYF.

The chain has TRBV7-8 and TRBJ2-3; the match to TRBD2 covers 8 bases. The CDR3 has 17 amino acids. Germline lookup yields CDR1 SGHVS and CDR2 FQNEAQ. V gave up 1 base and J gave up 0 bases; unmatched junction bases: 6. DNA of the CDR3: TGTGCCAGCAGCTTAGTTTTGAGCGGGGGAAGCACAGATACGCAGTATTTT. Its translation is CASSLVLSGGSTDTQYF.

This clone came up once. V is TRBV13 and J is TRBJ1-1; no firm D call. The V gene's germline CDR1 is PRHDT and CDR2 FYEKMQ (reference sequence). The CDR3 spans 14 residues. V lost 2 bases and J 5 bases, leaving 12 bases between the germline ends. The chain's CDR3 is CASSLSGSGTEAFF. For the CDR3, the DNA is TGTGCCAGCAGCTTATCGGGGAGTGGGACTGAAGCTTTCTTT.

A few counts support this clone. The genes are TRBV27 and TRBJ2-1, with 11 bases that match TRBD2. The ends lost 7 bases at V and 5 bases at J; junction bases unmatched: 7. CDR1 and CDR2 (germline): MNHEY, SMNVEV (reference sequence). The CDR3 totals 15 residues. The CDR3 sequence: CASNVLAGGHNEQFF. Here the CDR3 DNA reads TGTGCCAGCAATGTTCTAGCGGGGGGTCACAATGAGCAGTTCTTC.

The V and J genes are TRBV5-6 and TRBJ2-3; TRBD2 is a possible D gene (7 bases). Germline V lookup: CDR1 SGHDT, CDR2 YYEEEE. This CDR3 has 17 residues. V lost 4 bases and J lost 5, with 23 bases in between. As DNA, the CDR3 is TGTGCCAGCAGCCTCTTCTTTAAGGGGGTAGCGGGAGATACGCAGTATTTT. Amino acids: CASSLFFKGVAGDTQYF. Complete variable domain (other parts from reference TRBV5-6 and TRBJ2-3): DAGVTQSPTHLIKTRGQQVTLRCSPKSGHDTVSWYQQALGQGPQFIFQYYEEEERQRGNFPDRFSGHQFPNYSSELNVNALLLGDSALYLCASSLFFKGVAGDTQYFGPGTRLTVL.